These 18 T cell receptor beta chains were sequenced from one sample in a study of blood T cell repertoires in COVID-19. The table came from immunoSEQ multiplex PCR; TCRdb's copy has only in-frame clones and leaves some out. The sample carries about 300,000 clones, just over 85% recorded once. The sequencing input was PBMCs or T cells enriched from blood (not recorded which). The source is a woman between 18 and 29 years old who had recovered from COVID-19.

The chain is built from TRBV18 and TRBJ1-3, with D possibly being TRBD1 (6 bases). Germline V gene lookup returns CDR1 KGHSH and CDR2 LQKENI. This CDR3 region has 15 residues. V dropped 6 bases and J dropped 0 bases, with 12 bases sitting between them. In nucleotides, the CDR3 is TGTGCCAGCTCCCCAGACAGGAACTCTGGAAACACCATATATTTT. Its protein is CASSPDRNSGNTIYF.

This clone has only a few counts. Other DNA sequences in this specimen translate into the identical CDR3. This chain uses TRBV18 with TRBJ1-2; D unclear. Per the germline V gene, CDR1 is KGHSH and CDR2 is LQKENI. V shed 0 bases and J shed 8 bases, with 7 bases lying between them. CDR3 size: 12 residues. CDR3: CASSPPSPGYTF. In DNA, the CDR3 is TGTGCCAGCTCACCACCCAGTCCGGGCTACACCTTC.

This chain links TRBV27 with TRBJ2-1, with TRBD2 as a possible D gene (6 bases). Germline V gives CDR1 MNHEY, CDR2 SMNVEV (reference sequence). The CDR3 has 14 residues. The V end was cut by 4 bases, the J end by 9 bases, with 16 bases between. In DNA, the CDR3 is TGTGCCAGCAGTTCCGGGACTCGCCCCGTTGAGCAGTTCTTC. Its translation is CASSSGTRPVEQFF.

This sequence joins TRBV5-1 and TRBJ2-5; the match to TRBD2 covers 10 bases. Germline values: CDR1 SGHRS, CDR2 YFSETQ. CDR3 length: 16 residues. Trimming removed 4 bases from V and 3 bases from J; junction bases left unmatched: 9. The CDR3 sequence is CASSALAGATEETQYF. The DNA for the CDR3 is TGCGCCAGCAGCGCCCTAGCGGGGGCGACCGAAGAGACCCAGTACTTC.

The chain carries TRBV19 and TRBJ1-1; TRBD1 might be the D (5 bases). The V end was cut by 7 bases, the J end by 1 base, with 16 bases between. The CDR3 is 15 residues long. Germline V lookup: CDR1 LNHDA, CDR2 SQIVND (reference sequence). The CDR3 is CASTTGGGENTEAFF. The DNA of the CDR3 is TGTGCCAGTACCACGGGGGGAGGAGAGAACACTGAAGCTTTCTTT.

This CDR3 is CASSAFFDSGGIGYGYTF. DNA of the CDR3: TGTGCCAGCTCGGCGTTTTTTGACTCGGGAGGAATTGGCTATGGCTACACCTTC. V is TRBV18 and J is TRBJ1-2; D remains ambiguous. Trimming took off 6 bases at V and 4 bases at J, with 27 bases between the two ends. Germline values: CDR1 KGHSH, CDR2 LQKENI. This CDR3 is 18 amino acids long.

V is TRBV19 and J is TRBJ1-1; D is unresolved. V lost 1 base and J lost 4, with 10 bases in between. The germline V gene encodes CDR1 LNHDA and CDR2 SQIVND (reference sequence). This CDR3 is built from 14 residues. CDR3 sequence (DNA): TGTGCCAGTAGTATAGGATCGGGATCCACTGAAGCTTTCTTT. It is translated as CASSIGSGSTEAFF.

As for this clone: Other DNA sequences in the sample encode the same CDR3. The CDR3 DNA follows: TGTGCCAGTAGCGCGGGACAGGGAAGTTACGAGCAGTACTTC. Translated: CASSAGQGSYEQYF. The J gene is TRBJ2-7, the V gene TRBV19, with 9 bases matching TRBD1. The CDR3 length is 14 residues. CDR1 LNHDA and CDR2 SQIVND come from the germline V gene (reference sequence). V lost 6 bases and J lost 4; bases outside the gene matches: 7.

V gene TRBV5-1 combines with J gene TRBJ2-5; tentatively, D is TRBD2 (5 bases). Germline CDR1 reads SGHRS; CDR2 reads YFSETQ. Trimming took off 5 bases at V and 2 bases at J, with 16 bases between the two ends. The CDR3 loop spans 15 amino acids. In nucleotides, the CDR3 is TGCGCCAGCAGTCGCGAGCGGCCTGATCAAGAGACCCAGTACTTC. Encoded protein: CASSRERPDQETQYF. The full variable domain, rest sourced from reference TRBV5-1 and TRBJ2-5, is KAGVTQTPRYLIKTRGQQVTLSCSPISGHRSVSWYQQTPGQGLQFLFEYFSETQRNKGNFPGRFSGRQFSNSRSEMNVSTLELGDSALYLCASSRERPDQETQYFGPGTRLLVL.

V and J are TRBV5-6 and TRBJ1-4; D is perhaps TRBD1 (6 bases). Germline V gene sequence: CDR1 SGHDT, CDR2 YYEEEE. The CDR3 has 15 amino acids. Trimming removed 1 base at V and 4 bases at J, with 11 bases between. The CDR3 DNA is TGTGCCAGCAGCTTGAGGGGGGGCCTTAATGAAAAACTGTTTTTT. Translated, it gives CASSLRGGLNEKLFF.

The CDR3 DNA reads TGTGCCATCAGTAACCACGGACTAACAACTAGCACAGATACGCAGTATTTT. This translates into CAISNHGLTTSTDTQYF. The chain employs TRBV10-3 and TRBJ2-3; tentatively, D is TRBD2 (6 bases). Trimming cost V 5 bases and J 0 bases, with 18 bases left between them. The germline gives CDR1 ENHRY, CDR2 SYGVKD. The CDR3 spans 17 residues.

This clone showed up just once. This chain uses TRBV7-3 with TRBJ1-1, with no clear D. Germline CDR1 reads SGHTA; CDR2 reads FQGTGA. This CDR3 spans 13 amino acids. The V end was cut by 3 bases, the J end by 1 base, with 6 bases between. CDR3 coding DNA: TGTGCCAGCAGCTTCACACCGAACACTGAAGCTTTCTTT. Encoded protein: CASSFTPNTEAFF.

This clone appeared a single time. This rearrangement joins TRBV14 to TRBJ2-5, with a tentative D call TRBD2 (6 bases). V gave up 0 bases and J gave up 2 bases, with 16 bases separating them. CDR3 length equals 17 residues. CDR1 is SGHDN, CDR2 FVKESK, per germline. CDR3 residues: CASSQDGPGGHQETQYF. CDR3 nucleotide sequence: TGTGCCAGCAGCCAAGACGGACCCGGGGGTCATCAAGAGACCCAGTACTTC. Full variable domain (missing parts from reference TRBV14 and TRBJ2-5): EAGVTQFPSHSVIEKGQTVTLRCDPISGHDNLYWYRRVMGKEIKFLLHFVKESKQDESGMPNNRFLAERTGGTYSTLKVQPAELEDSGVYFCASSQDGPGGHQETQYFGPGTRLLVL.

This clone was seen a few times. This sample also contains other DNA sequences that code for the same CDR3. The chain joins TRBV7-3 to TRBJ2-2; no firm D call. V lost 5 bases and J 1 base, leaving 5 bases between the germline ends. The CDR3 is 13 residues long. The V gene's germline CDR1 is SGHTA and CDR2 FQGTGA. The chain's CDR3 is CASSPLNTGELFF. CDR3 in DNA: TGTGCCAGCAGCCCGTTGAACACCGGGGAGCTGTTTTTT.

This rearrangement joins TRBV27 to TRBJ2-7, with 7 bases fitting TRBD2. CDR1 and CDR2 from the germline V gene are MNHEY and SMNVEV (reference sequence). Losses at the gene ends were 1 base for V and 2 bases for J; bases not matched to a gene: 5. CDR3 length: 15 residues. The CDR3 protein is CASSLFREGAYEQYF. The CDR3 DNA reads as TGTGCCAGCAGTTTATTCAGGGAGGGTGCCTACGAGCAGTACTTC.

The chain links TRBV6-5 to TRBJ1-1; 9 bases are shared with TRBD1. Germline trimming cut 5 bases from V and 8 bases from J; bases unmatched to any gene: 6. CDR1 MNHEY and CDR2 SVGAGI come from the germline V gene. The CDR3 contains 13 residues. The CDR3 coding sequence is TGTGCCAGCAGTATCGACAGGGGGGCCGAAGCTTTCTTT. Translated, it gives CASSIDRGAEAFF.

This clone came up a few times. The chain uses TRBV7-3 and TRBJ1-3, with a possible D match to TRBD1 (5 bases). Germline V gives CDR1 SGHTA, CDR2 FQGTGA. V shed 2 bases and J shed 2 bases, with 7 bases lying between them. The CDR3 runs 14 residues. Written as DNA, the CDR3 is TGTGCCAGCAGCTTACCGACAGCTGGAAACACCATATATTTT. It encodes CASSLPTAGNTIYF. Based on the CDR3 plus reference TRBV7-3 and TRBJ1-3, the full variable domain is GAGVSQTPSNKVTEKGKYVELRCDPISGHTALYWYRQSLGQGPEFLIYFQGTGAADDSGLPNDRFFAVRPEGSVSTLKIQRTERGDSAVYLCASSLPTAGNTIYFGEGSWLTVV.

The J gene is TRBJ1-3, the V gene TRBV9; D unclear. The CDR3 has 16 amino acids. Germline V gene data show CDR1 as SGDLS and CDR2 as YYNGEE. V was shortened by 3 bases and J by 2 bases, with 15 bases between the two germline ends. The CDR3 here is CASSAGSIRTGNTIYF. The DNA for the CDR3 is TGTGCCAGCAGCGCCGGGTCGATAAGAACTGGAAACACCATATATTTT.